This is a list of T cell receptor beta chains from one sample in a study of PD-1 blockade in classical Hodgkin lymphoma. The table came from immunoSEQ multiplex PCR; TCRdb's copy has only in-frame clones and leaves some out. The sample holds tens of thousands of clones; around 83% are singletons and the top ten take around 1.7%. Sequenced here: CD4+ T cells from blood, sampled at baseline. The receptors were sampled from a human donor with classical Hodgkin lymphoma. The CDR3 runs from the conserved cysteine through the conserved F or W. D genes are given only for firm matches. The size of a clone is reported for some rows only, either as once, few or many, or as a class for expanded clones.

>once|.|TRBV11-2|TRBJ1-2
TGTGCCAGCAGCCTCATGACGGATTATGGCTACACCTTC
CASSLMTDYGYTF
>.|.|TRBV28|TRBJ2-2
TGTGCCAGCAGGCCAACAGGGAGGACCGGGGAGCTGTTTTTT
CASRPTGRTGELFF
>.|.|TRBV2|TRBJ2-3
TGTGCCAGCAGCTCACGAGATACGCAGTATTTT
CASSSRDTQYF
>.|TRBD1|TRBV7-2|TRBJ1-1
TGTGCCAGCAGCTCCCGGGAGGGGGCTCGAATTTCTGAAGCTTTCTTT
CASSSREGARISEAFF
>.|TRBD1|TRBV19|TRBJ2-5
TGTGCCAGTAGCGACAGGGGAGAGACCCAGTACTTC
CASSDRGETQYF
>few|.|TRBV5-1|TRBJ1-2
TGCGCCAGCAGCGTACAGGGCGGAGATGGCTACACCTTC
CASSVQGGDGYTF
>once|.|TRBV19|TRBJ2-6
TGTGCCAGTAAAAGCAGCCCTGGGGCCAACGTCCTGACTTTC
CASKSSPGANVLTF
>.|TRBD1|TRBV7-2|TRBJ1-2
TGTGCCAGCAGCTGGACAACGGCCGGGACAGGGGGCGCGGGCTACACCTTC
CASSWTTAGTGGAGYTF
>.|.|TRBV2|TRBJ1-1
TGTGCCAGCAGTGCGCAGGGGTTAGGGACTGAAGCTTTCTTT
CASSAQGLGTEAFF
>.|.|TRBV28|TRBJ1-2
TGTGCCAGCAGTTTGGGATTAAGGACCCCTGATGGCTACACCTTC
CASSLGLRTPDGYTF
>.|TRBD1|TRBV6-7|TRBJ1-3
TGTGCCAGCCGAACCTCACAGGGGAAAGGAAACACCATATATTTT
CASRTSQGKGNTIYF
>.|TRBD2|TRBV4-2|TRBJ2-5
TGTGCCAGCAGCCGGGGGGGTTTAGGTTCCTATACCGGGACTAGCGGAAAGTACCAAGAGACCCAGTACTTC
CASSRGGLGSYTGTSGKYQETQYF
>.|.|TRBV4-2|TRBJ2-2
TGTGCCAGCAGCTCACATCTGGGGTCAAACACCGGGGAGCTGTTTTTT
CASSSHLGSNTGELFF
>.|TRBD1|TRBV5-1|TRBJ1-2
TGCGCCAGCAGCTTCAGGACAGGGGTGACGTCTGGGGGCTACACCTTC
CASSFRTGVTSGGYTF
>.|.|TRBV11-2|TRBJ2-7
TGTGCCAGCAGCCTTGGCGGGGTAGAGTACTTC
CASSLGGVEYF
>.|TRBD2|TRBV6-5|TRBJ2-3
TGTGCCAGCCGTCCGGGACTAACCACAGATACGCAGTATTTT
CASRPGLTTDTQYF
>.|TRBD2|TRBV29-1|TRBJ2-7
TGCAGCGTTGTAGGCAGCGGGGACTACGAGCAGTACTTC
CSVVGSGDYEQYF
>.|TRBD1|TRBV5-1|TRBJ1-6
TGCGCCAGCAGCTGGAGGGGACAGGGTAATTCACCCCTCCACTTT
CASSWRGQGNSPLHF
>.|TRBD2|TRBV9|TRBJ2-1
TGTGCCAGCAGCGTTATTAGCGGGCCTCACAATGAGCAGTTCTTC
CASSVISGPHNEQFF
>once|.|TRBV20-1|TRBJ1-2
TGCAGTGCTGTCTGGGACTACGGCTACACCTTC
CSAVWDYGYTF
>.|.|TRBV9|TRBJ2-2
TGTGCCAGCAGGTCCGCAGCGAACACCGGGGAGCTGTTTTTT
CASRSAANTGELFF
>.|TRBD1|TRBV7-2|TRBJ1-4
TGTGCCAGCAGGTCTCCCACAGGGGGAAATAATGAAAAACTGTTTTTT
CASRSPTGGNNEKLFF